The next 20 T cell receptor beta chains were all read from a single sample in a study of blood T cells in healthy people across ages. Primers used in a second PCR of about 7 to 12 cycles were a sample-barcoded 5' primer and a J-beta primer mix. TCRdb re-called the 5' RACE reads with MiXCR, one entry per CDR3 protein. Of about 800,000 distinct CDR3 sequences detected, 35% to 60% appear once; the ten largest clones hold about a sixth. Sequenced: blood. These TCRs come from a man at least 80 years old in good health.

In this sample, this clonotype turned up a few times. The chain has TRBV28 and TRBJ2-1, with 14 bases aligning to TRBD2. J gave up 0 bases and V 9 bases, and 4 bases lay outside the gene matches. This CDR3 comprises 16 residues. CDR1 is MDHEN and CDR2 is SYDVKM in the germline V gene. The CDR3 loop is CASLGTSGSSYNEQFF. The CDR3 nucleotides are TGTGCCAGTTTAGGGACTAGCGGGAGCTCCTACAATGAGCAGTTCTTC.

This clonotype occurred many times. V gene TRBV20-1 combines with J gene TRBJ2-5; 9 bases are a match to TRBD2. The length of the CDR3 is 18 residues. The J segment lost 5 bases and the V segment lost 3 bases, leaving 19 bases of the junction unmatched. Germline V CDR1 and CDR2: DFQATT, SNEGSKA (reference sequence). The CDR3 bases are TGCAGTGCTAGTCTGGATTTGCGGGAGGGCCGATTCCGGGAGACCCAGTACTTC. Protein: CSASLDLREGRFRETQYF.

V is TRBV20-1 and J is TRBJ2-4; TRBD2 aligns across 10 bases. Near its end, the DNA agrees better with TRBJ2-5, so the J call may be wrong. This CDR3 is built from 15 residues. Germline assignment: CDR1 DFQATT and CDR2 SNEGSKA (reference sequence). CDR3 sequence (DNA): TGCAGTGCTAAAGGCCCAGCGGGGGGGCAAGAGACCCAGTACTTC. Translation gives CSAKGPAGGQETQYF.

The chain employs TRBV5-6 and TRBJ2-7; either TRBD1 or TRBD2 may supply D (5 bases each). Germline V lookup: CDR1 SGHDT, CDR2 YYEEEE. The CDR3 is 13 amino acids. The V and J ends lost 5 bases and 1 base respectively, with 10 bases between them. The CDR3 is CASSSWGSYEQYF. CDR3 coding DNA: TGTGCCAGCAGTAGCTGGGGGTCCTACGAGCAGTACTTC.

CDR3 nucleotide sequence: TGTGCCAGCAGTTATTCAGGAGGAGTCTACAATGAGCAGTTCTTC. It codes for CASSYSGGVYNEQFF. V gene TRBV6-6 combines with J gene TRBJ2-1, with D perhaps matching TRBD2 (5 bases). The CDR3 runs to 15 residues. The V gene's germline CDR1 is MNHNY and CDR2 SVGAGI (reference sequence). Deletions cut 3 bases from V and 3 bases from J, with 12 bases between.

This clonotype was observed a few times. This sequence joins TRBV3-1 and TRBJ2-7, with a weak D call TRBD2 (5 bases). Looked up from germline, CDR1 is LGHDT and CDR2 is YNNKEL (reference sequence). CDR3 length equals 13 residues. Trimming took 0 bases from V and 5 from J, leaving 8 bases between them. The CDR3 nucleotides read TGTGCCAGCAGCCAAGACAACGGGGACGAGCAGTACTTC. Translated: CASSQDNGDEQYF.

In its sample, this clonotype was seen a few times. This chain connects TRBV5-1 to TRBJ2-1; 15 nucleotides align to TRBD2. V lost 3 bases and J lost 0; bases outside the gene matches: 13. Germline lookup yields CDR1 SGHRS and CDR2 YFSETQ. The CDR3 is made up of 21 amino acids. As DNA, the CDR3 is TGCGCCAGCAGCTCCAGCGGGGGGACTAGCGGGAGGATTAGCTCCTACAATGAGCAGTTCTTC. Translating gives CASSSSGGTSGRISSYNEQFF.

The chain has TRBV5-1 and TRBJ2-5; 10 bases match TRBD1. V lost 4 bases, J lost 4 bases, and 13 bases stayed unmatched. CDR3 length: 17 amino acids. CDR1 is SGHRS and CDR2 is YFSETQ in the germline V gene. Written as DNA, the CDR3 is TGCGCCAGCAGCCCCCACCGCCTGACAGGGGGCGGAGAGACCCAGTACTTC. Amino acids: CASSPHRLTGGGETQYF.

The chain couples TRBV30 to TRBJ1-1, with TRBD1 matching 7 bases. V was clipped by 4 bases and J by 1 base; unmatched bases: 6. Per germline, CDR1 GTSNPN and CDR2 SVGIG (reference sequence). CDR3 length equals 14 residues. This CDR3 is CAWTPDRWNTEAFF. As DNA, the CDR3 is TGTGCCTGGACTCCGGACAGGTGGAACACTGAAGCTTTCTTT.

This clonotype was counted between two and nine times. The gene calls are TRBV7-2 and TRBJ2-3; TRBD2 matches at 11 bases. V lost 6 bases to trimming and J lost 4 bases; unmatched junction nucleotides: 6. The CDR3 totals 15 residues. CDR1 is SGHTA and CDR2 is FQGNSA in the germline V gene. The CDR3 loop reads CASRTSGVDSDTQYF. DNA for the CDR3: TGTGCCAGCAGGACTAGCGGGGTGGACTCAGATACGCAGTATTTT.

This clonotype showed up many times. This rearrangement joins TRBV5-1 to TRBJ2-5, with 8 bases identical to TRBD1. The V gene's germline CDR1 is SGHRS and CDR2 YFSETQ. J gave up 5 bases and V 4 bases, and 10 bases lay outside the gene matches. The CDR3 runs to 15 residues. Here the CDR3 reads CASSPRTGSKETQYF. In DNA form, the CDR3 reads TGCGCCAGCAGCCCGCGGACAGGGTCTAAGGAGACCCAGTACTTC.

This clonotype was seen a single time. The chain's CDR3 is CASMPSGQGLVAGYTF. CDR3 DNA: TGTGCCAGCATGCCGTCCGGACAGGGGCTAGTGGCTGGCTACACCTTC. The genes are TRBV28 and TRBJ1-2, with TRBD1 identical over 9 bases. V gave up 7 bases and J gave up 7 bases; unmatched junction bases: 16. The CDR3 spans 16 residues. Germline values: CDR1 MDHEN, CDR2 SYDVKM.

This chain links TRBV4-2 with TRBJ2-7, with TRBD1 identical over 7 bases. The CDR3 is made up of 15 amino acids. Germline CDR1 is LGHNA and CDR2 is YNFKEQ. Losses at the gene ends were 4 bases for V and 3 bases for J; bases not matched to a gene: 9. The CDR3 protein is CASSPQGQPYYEQYF. The DNA for the CDR3 is TGTGCCAGCAGCCCGCAGGGACAGCCGTACTACGAGCAGTACTTC.

This clonotype has ten or more counts. The chain uses TRBV5-1 and TRBJ2-3; 10 bases map to TRBD2. The V and J ends lost 4 bases and 4 bases, in that order; junction bases with no gene match: 3. Germline values: CDR1 SGHRS, CDR2 YFSETQ. The CDR3 length is 14 residues. CDR3 residues: CASSPGTSADTQYF. In DNA, the CDR3 is TGCGCCAGCAGCCCAGGGACTAGCGCAGATACGCAGTATTTT.

The V gene is TRBV13, the J gene TRBJ1-1; 11 positions agree with TRBD1. The CDR3 runs 17 residues. CDR1 is PRHDT, CDR2 FYEKMQ, per germline (reference sequence). The V gene end was trimmed by 5 bases and the J gene end by 3 bases; junction bases not matched to a gene: 11. Written as DNA, the CDR3 is TGTGCCAGCAGCCCGGTCCCGGGACAGGGGGGAGACACTGAAGCTTTCTTT. This encodes CASSPVPGQGGDTEAFF. The variable domain in full, with the rest retrieved from reference TRBV13 and TRBJ1-1, is AAGVIQSPRHLIKEKRETATLKCYPIPRHDTVYWYQQGPGQDPQFLISFYEKMQSDKGSIPDRFSAQQFSDYHSELNMSSLELGDSALYFCASSPVPGQGGDTEAFFGQGTRLTVV.

This clonotype was counted between two and nine times. This rearrangement joins TRBV11-3 to TRBJ2-3, with 7 bases lining up with TRBD2. J lost 4 bases, V lost 0 bases, and 10 bases had no gene match. This CDR3 has 17 amino acids. Germline V gene sequence: CDR1 SGHNT, CDR2 YENEEA. The CDR3 nucleotides are TGTGCCAGCAGCTTAGATGCGGCTAGCGGCGGCCCAGATACGCAGTATTTT. This encodes CASSLDAASGGPDTQYF.

This clonotype was detected many times. The gene calls are TRBV7-2 and TRBJ2-4; no clear D gene. This CDR3 has 15 amino acids. Germline lookup yields CDR1 SGHTA and CDR2 FQGNSA. Deletions cut 1 base from V and 0 bases from J, with 7 bases between. The CDR3 coding sequence is TGTGCCAGCAGCTTAGACGGATTAGCCAAAAACATTCAGTACTTC. Encoded protein: CASSLDGLAKNIQYF.

This chain uses TRBV27 with TRBJ2-4; the D call may be TRBD1 or TRBD2 (6 bases each). In germline, CDR1 is MNHEY, CDR2 SMNVEV (reference sequence). The length of the CDR3 is 15 residues. V shed 5 bases and J shed 13 bases, with 24 bases lying between them. The CDR3 loop is CASSLGEEGTSEQYF. The DNA of the CDR3 is TGTGCCAGCAGTCTTGGGGAGGAAGGGACAAGTGAGCAGTACTTC.

The chain combines TRBV5-5 with TRBJ1-2, with TRBD1 identical over 9 bases. J lost 6 bases, V lost 6 bases, and 9 bases had no gene match. The CDR3 spans 14 residues. CDR1 is SGHKS and CDR2 is YYEKEE in the germline V gene (reference sequence). For the CDR3, the DNA is TGTGCCAGCAACCTCGGACAGGGGAGTGATGGCTACACCTTC. Translation: CASNLGQGSDGYTF.

The chain joins TRBV7-9 to TRBJ2-7, with D possibly TRBD1 on 6 matching bases. V dropped 5 bases and J dropped 6 bases, with 20 bases sitting between them. Germline V gene data show CDR1 as SEHNR and CDR2 as FQNEAQ (reference sequence). This CDR3 has 15 amino acids. CDR3 sequence reads: CASSQRTGISAEQYF. The CDR3 DNA is TGTGCCAGCAGCCAACGCACAGGGATTTCGGCCGAGCAGTACTTC.